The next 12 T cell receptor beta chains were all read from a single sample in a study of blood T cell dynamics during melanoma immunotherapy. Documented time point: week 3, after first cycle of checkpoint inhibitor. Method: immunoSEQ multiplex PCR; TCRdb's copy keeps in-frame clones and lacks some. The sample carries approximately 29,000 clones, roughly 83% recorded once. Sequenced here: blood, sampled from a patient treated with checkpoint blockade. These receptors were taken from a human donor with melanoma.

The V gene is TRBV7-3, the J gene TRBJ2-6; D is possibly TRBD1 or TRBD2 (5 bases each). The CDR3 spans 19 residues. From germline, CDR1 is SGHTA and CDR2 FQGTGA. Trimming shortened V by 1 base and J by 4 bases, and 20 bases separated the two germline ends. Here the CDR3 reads CASSLRPMKGTAGANVLTF. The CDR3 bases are TGTGCCAGCAGCTTAAGGCCTATGAAGGGGACGGCCGGGGCCAACGTCCTGACTTTC.

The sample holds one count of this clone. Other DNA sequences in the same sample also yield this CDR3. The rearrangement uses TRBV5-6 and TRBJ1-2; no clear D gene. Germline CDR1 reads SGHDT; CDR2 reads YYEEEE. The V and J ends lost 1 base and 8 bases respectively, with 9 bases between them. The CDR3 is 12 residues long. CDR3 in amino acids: CASSLKGYGYTF. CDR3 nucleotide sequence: TGTGCCAGCAGCTTGAAGGGATACGGCTACACCTTC.

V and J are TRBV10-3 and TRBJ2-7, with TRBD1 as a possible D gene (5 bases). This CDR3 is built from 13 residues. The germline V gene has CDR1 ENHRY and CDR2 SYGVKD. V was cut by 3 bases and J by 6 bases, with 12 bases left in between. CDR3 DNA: TGTGCCATCAGTGATATAGGGGCAGGCGAGCAGTACTTC. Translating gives CAISDIGAGEQYF.

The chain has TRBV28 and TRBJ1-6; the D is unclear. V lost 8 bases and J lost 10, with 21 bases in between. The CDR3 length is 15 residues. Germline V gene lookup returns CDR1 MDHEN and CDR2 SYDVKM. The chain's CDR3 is CASGNGPPFDSPLHF. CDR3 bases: TGTGCCAGCGGTAACGGACCTCCTTTTGACTCACCCCTCCACTTT.

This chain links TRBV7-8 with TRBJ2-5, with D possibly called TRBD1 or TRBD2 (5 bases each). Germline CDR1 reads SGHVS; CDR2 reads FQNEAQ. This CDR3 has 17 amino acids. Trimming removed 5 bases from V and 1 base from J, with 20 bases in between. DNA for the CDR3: TGTGCCAGCAGCGCGTCTAATCATTGGGGGAGCCAAGAGACCCAGTACTTC. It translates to CASSASNHWGSQETQYF.

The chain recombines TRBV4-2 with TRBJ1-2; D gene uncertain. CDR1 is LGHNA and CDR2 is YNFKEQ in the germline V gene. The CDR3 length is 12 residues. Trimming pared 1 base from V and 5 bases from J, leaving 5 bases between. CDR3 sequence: CASSQGEYGYTF. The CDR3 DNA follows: TGTGCCAGCAGCCAAGGGGAGTATGGCTACACCTTC.

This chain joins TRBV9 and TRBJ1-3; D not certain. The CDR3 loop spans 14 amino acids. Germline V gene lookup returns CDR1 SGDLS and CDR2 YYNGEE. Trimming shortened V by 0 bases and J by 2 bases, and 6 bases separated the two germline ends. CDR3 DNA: TGTGCCAGCAGCGTAGGGAGTACTGGAAACACCATATATTTT. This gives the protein CASSVGSTGNTIYF.

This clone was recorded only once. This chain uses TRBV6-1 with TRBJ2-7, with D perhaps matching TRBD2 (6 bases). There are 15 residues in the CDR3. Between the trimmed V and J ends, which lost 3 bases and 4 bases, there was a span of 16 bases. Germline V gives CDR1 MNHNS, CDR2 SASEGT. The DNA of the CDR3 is TGTGCCAGCAGTGACCCGGGACGGGGGTCTTACGAGCAGTACTTC. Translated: CASSDPGRGSYEQYF.

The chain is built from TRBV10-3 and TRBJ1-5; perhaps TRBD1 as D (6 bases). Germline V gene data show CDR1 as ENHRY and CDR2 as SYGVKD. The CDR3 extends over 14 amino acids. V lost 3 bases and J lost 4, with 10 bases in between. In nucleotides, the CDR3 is TGTGCCATCAGTGACGGACAGACTAATCAGCCCCAGCATTTT. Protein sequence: CAISDGQTNQPQHF.

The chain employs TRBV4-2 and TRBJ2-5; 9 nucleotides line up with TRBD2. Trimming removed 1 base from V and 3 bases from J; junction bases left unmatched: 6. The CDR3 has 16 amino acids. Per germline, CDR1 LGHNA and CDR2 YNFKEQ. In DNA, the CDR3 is TGTGCCAGCAGCCAAGGGCAAGCGGGGGGTAAAGAGACCCAGTACTTC. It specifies CASSQGQAGGKETQYF.

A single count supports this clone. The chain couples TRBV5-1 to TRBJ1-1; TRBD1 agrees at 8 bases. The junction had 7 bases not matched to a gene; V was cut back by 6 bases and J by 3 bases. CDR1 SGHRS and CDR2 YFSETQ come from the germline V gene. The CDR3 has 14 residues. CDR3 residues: CASIKDRGHTEAFF. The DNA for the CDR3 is TGCGCCAGCATCAAAGACAGGGGTCACACTGAAGCTTTCTTT.

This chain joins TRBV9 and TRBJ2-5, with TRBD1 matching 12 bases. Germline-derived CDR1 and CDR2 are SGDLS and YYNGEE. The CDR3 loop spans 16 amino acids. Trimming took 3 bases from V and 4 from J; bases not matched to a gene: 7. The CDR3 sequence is CASSAGGQGASETQYF. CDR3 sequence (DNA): TGTGCCAGCAGCGCCGGGGGACAGGGGGCCTCAGAGACCCAGTACTTC.